A single sample gave rise to the 28 T cell receptor beta chains below, sequenced in a study of blood T cell repertoires in COVID-19. Clones were sequenced by immunoSEQ multiplex PCR, and TCRdb holds only the in-frame ones, with some missing. Among approximately 240,000 clones, roughly 80% were seen once, and the ten largest hold more than 4.5%. Sequencing was done on a sample of peripheral blood. The source is a woman in her sixties or seventies who had recovered from COVID-19.

This clone has just one count. The chain joins TRBV19 to TRBJ2-1; TRBD2 agrees at 10 bases. In germline, CDR1 is LNHDA, CDR2 SQIVND (reference sequence). The ends lost 2 bases at V and 7 bases at J; junction bases unmatched: 5. This CDR3 region has 15 residues. The CDR3 bases are TGTGCCAGTAGTATAAACAGCGGGGGGGGAAATGAGCAGTTCTTC. It specifies CASSINSGGGNEQFF.

The genes are TRBV9 and TRBJ2-7, with D possibly TRBD2 on 6 matching bases. The CDR3 covers 15 residues. Germline V gene sequence: CDR1 SGDLS, CDR2 YYNGEE. Trimming took off 4 bases at V and 3 bases at J, with 17 bases between the two ends. The CDR3 DNA is TGTGCCAGCAGCCCCTTTGAGGAGGGATACTACGAGCAGTACTTC. It translates to CASSPFEEGYYEQYF.

This clone was detected only once. The chain employs TRBV30 and TRBJ1-4, with 7 bases aligning to TRBD1. Germline V gives CDR1 GTSNPN, CDR2 SVGIG (reference sequence). The CDR3 spans 15 residues. Losses at the gene ends were 5 bases for V and 0 bases for J; bases not matched to a gene: 6. CDR3 loop: CAWGGDSSTNEKLFF. The CDR3 DNA follows: TGTGCCTGGGGGGGGGACAGCTCAACTAATGAAAAACTGTTTTTT. The full variable domain, with the rest looked up from reference TRBV30 and TRBJ1-4, is SQTIHQWPATLVQPVGSPLSLECTVEGTSNPNLYWYRQAAGRGLQLLFYSVGIGQISSEVPQNLSASRPQDRQFILSSKKLLLSDSGFYLCAWGGDSSTNEKLFFGSGTQLSVL.

This chain uses TRBV5-1 with TRBJ1-2; D is ambiguous. The CDR3 has 13 amino acids. The germline V gene has CDR1 SGHRS and CDR2 YFSETQ. Trimming took off 0 bases at V and 7 bases at J, with 10 bases between the two ends. The CDR3 nucleotides read TGCGCCAGCAGCTTGGCCCCAGGCCCTGGCTACACCTTC. Protein product: CASSLAPGPGYTF. Drawing the rest from reference TRBV5-1 and TRBJ1-2, the complete variable domain is KAGVTQTPRYLIKTRGQQVTLSCSPISGHRSVSWYQQTPGQGLQFLFEYFSETQRNKGNFPGRFSGRQFSNSRSEMNVSTLELGDSALYLCASSLAPGPGYTFGSGTRLTVV.

The chain couples TRBV25-1 to TRBJ2-5; possible D gene TRBD1, 6 bases. CDR3 length: 15 residues. V was trimmed by 4 bases and J by 5 bases, leaving 17 bases between them. Germline V CDR1 and CDR2: MGHDK, SYGVNS. The CDR3 coding sequence is TGTGCCAGCAGTGGACGCATAGGGGGTGGGGAGACCCAGTACTTC. Translated: CASSGRIGGGETQYF.

The rearrangement uses TRBV18 and TRBJ2-2; 7 nucleotides line up with TRBD1. CDR1 and CDR2 from the germline V gene are KGHSH and LQKENI. The trim removed 3 bases at V and 8 bases at J, leaving 6 bases unmatched. This CDR3 is built from 14 residues. The CDR3 coding sequence is TGTGCCAGCTCACCTCCGGGACAGCCTGGGGAGCTGTTTTTT. Its protein is CASSPPGQPGELFF. Supplemented by reference TRBV18 and TRBJ2-2, the full variable domain reads NAGVMQNPRHLVRRRGQEARLRCSPMKGHSHVYWYRQLPEEGLKFMVYLQKENIIDESGMPKERFSAEFPKEGPSILRIQQVVRGDSAAYFCASSPPGQPGELFFGEGSRLTVL.

CDR3 DNA sequence: TGTGCCAGCAGTTACATGAGACTCTCCTACAATGAGCAGTTCTTC. It translates to CASSYMRLSYNEQFF. V is TRBV6-2 or TRBV6-3 and J is TRBJ2-1; D is unresolved. Trimming left V 2 bases short and J 0 bases short, with 8 bases between. Looked up from germline, CDR1 is MNHEY and CDR2 is SVGEGT. The CDR3 has 15 amino acids.

This chain uses TRBV5-5 with TRBJ2-7; D is uncertain. Trimming pared 2 bases from V and 6 bases from J, leaving 12 bases between. The CDR3 sequence is 13 residues long. Germline V gene sequence: CDR1 SGHKS, CDR2 YYEKEE (reference sequence). The CDR3 sequence: CASSFFLQVEQYF. CDR3 DNA: TGTGCCAGCAGCTTCTTCCTCCAGGTCGAGCAGTACTTC.

V and J are TRBV12-5 and TRBJ1-2, with a weak D call TRBD1 (5 bases). The V gene's germline CDR1 is LGHNT and CDR2 FRNRAP. The V end was cut by 4 bases, the J end by 7 bases, with 19 bases between. The CDR3 loop spans 15 amino acids. CDR3 region: CASGWSPDNKFGYTF. CDR3 coding DNA: TGTGCTAGTGGTTGGAGTCCGGACAATAAGTTTGGCTACACCTTC. The full variable domain, in which reference TRBV12-5 and TRBJ1-2 provide the parts outside the CDR3, is DARVTQTPRHKVTEMGQEVTMRCQPILGHNTVFWYRQTMMQGLELLAYFRNRAPLDDSGMPKDRFSAEMPDATLATLKIQPSEPRDSAVYFCASGWSPDNKFGYTFGSGTRLTVV.

The V and J genes are TRBV30 and TRBJ1-3, with D unresolved. The CDR3 is 14 residues long. The ends were cut back, 3 bases at V and 0 bases at J, with 9 bases in the middle. Germline values: CDR1 GTSNPN, CDR2 SVGIG (reference sequence). CDR3 DNA: TGTGCCTGGAGGAACACCTCCTCTGGAAACACCATATATTTT. Translated, it gives CAWRNTSSGNTIYF.

The J gene is TRBJ2-2, the V gene TRBV4-1, with D maybe TRBD2 (7 bases). The length of the CDR3 is 15 residues. V gave up 0 bases and J gave up 7 bases, with 12 bases separating them. CDR1 is MGHRA and CDR2 is YSYEKL in the germline V gene. The CDR3 loop reads CASSQDRGAGGELFF. The CDR3 bases are TGCGCCAGCAGCCAAGATCGGGGGGCTGGCGGGGAGCTGTTTTTT.

CDR3 sequence: CASRWSGGTGANVLTF. DNA of the CDR3: TGTGCCAGCAGGTGGTCCGGGGGTACCGGGGCCAACGTCCTGACTTTC. V gene TRBV9 combines with J gene TRBJ2-6, with D possibly being TRBD2 (6 bases). V lost 5 bases to trimming and J lost 4 bases, with 16 bases between them. The CDR3 contains 16 residues. Germline V gene sequence: CDR1 SGDLS, CDR2 YYNGEE.

V is TRBV19 and J is TRBJ2-7; D is uncertain. The CDR3 contains 15 residues. CDR1 is LNHDA and CDR2 is SQIVND in the germline V gene (reference sequence). Trimming shortened V by 1 base and J by 1 base, and 11 bases separated the two germline ends. As DNA, the CDR3 is TGTGCCAGTAGTATAGCCGAGACGGGTTCCTACGAGCAGTACTTC. It is translated as CASSIAETGSYEQYF.

This clone was counted only a few times. The J gene is TRBJ1-5, the V gene TRBV7-9; TRBD1 matches 8 bases. V trimming: 0 bases; J trimming: 3 bases; junction bases outside the gene matches: 1. The CDR3 covers 15 residues. CDR1 is SEHNR, CDR2 FQNEAQ, per germline (reference sequence). CDR3 protein: CASSLATGDNQPQHF. The DNA of the CDR3 is TGTGCCAGCAGCTTAGCGACAGGGGACAATCAGCCCCAGCATTTT.

V gene TRBV4-2 combines with J gene TRBJ1-5; weak D call: TRBD1 (5 bases). Germline V lookup: CDR1 LGHNA, CDR2 YNFKEQ. This CDR3 region has 19 residues. The V gene lost 0 bases and the J gene lost 0 bases, with 18 bases spanning the gap. The CDR3 DNA reads TGTGCCAGCAGCCAAGATGGGGCATCCACGTTTTATAGCAATCAGCCCCAGCATTTT. It specifies CASSQDGASTFYSNQPQHF.

The rearrangement joins TRBV4-3 to TRBJ1-2, with D unclear. The germline V gene has CDR1 LGHNA and CDR2 YSLEER. V was trimmed by 0 bases and J by 5 bases, leaving 16 bases between them. CDR3 length: 16 residues. The CDR3 loop is CASSQDRGGWSYGYTF. The CDR3 DNA reads as TGCGCCAGCAGCCAAGATCGCGGAGGGTGGTCGTATGGCTACACCTTC.

The chain links TRBV19 to TRBJ1-1, with D perhaps matching TRBD1 (6 bases). V lost 8 bases, J lost 4 bases, and 14 bases lay in between. The CDR3 totals 13 residues. Germline lookup yields CDR1 LNHDA and CDR2 SQIVND (reference sequence). The CDR3 DNA is TGTGCCAGTGTCCACAGGGTGTCCACTGAAGCTTTCTTT. It translates to CASVHRVSTEAFF.

This chain connects TRBV7-9 to TRBJ2-7; 7 nucleotides line up with TRBD2. The V and J ends lost 0 bases and 5 bases, in that order; junction bases with no gene match: 1. This CDR3 is 13 amino acids long. Germline loops: CDR1 SEHNR, CDR2 FQNEAQ (reference sequence). Written as DNA, the CDR3 is TGTGCCAGCAGCTTAGCGGGGGGGAACGAGCAGTACTTC. Translating it yields CASSLAGGNEQYF.

The chain couples TRBV27 to TRBJ2-7; 10 nucleotides match TRBD1. Per germline, CDR1 MNHEY and CDR2 SMNVEV (reference sequence). The CDR3 is 14 amino acids. V was pared by 5 bases and J by 11 bases, with 12 bases of the junction left unmatched. The CDR3 DNA is TGTGCCAGCAGTCCTGGGACAGGGGTCCCCACGGAGTACTTC. This gives the protein CASSPGTGVPTEYF.

This chain joins TRBV6-5 and TRBJ2-4; D uncertain. Looked up from germline, CDR1 is MNHEY and CDR2 is SVGAGI. The CDR3 loop spans 16 amino acids. V was pared by 2 bases and J by 0 bases, with 11 bases between. In nucleotides, the CDR3 is TGTGCCAGCAGTTACCCCCCCGGTTTAGCCAAAAACATTCAGTACTTC. Amino acid sequence: CASSYPPGLAKNIQYF.

V gene TRBV28 combines with J gene TRBJ1-5; 12 nucleotides match TRBD1. The germline V gene has CDR1 MDHEN and CDR2 SYDVKM. Unmatched junction bases numbered 7, after V lost 3 bases and J lost 4 bases. The length of the CDR3 is 17 residues. CDR3 residues: CASSLGGTGGVNQPQHF. CDR3 nucleotide sequence: TGTGCCAGCAGTTTGGGCGGGACAGGGGGCGTAAATCAGCCCCAGCATTTT.

The V and J genes are TRBV14 and TRBJ2-4; the match to TRBD1 covers 7 bases. This CDR3 is 16 amino acids long. After removal of 5 bases from V and 2 bases from J, the junction contained 9 bases not matched to a gene. Per germline, CDR1 SGHDN and CDR2 FVKESK. The DNA of the CDR3 is TGTGCCAGCAGCAACCCGGGACAGAGGCCCAAAAACATTCAGTACTTC. Its translation is CASSNPGQRPKNIQYF.

This clone came up once. The chain couples TRBV7-9 to TRBJ2-5; D is perhaps TRBD1 (5 bases). The length of the CDR3 is 15 residues. Germline CDR1 reads SEHNR; CDR2 reads FQNEAQ (reference sequence). Trimming cost V 5 bases and J 2 bases, with 15 bases left between them. The CDR3 here is CASSPPRAGQETQYF. CDR3 in DNA: TGTGCCAGCAGCCCCCCCAGGGCAGGGCAAGAGACCCAGTACTTC.

This chain connects TRBV10-3 to TRBJ1-3, with a weak D call TRBD1 (6 bases). V was pared by 2 bases and J by 0 bases, with 8 bases between. Germline-derived CDR1 and CDR2 are ENHRY and SYGVKD. The CDR3 sequence is 15 residues long. The CDR3 sequence is CAISETGYSGNTIYF. CDR3 bases: TGTGCCATCAGTGAGACAGGGTACTCTGGAAACACCATATATTTT.

CDR3 sequence: CASSLSTGQLQETQYF. CDR3 in DNA: TGTGCCAGCAGTTTATCGACGGGACAACTTCAAGAGACCCAGTACTTC. This chain uses TRBV27 with TRBJ2-5, with D possibly TRBD1 on 6 matching bases. Trimming took off 0 bases at V and 2 bases at J, with 13 bases between the two ends. The CDR3 is made up of 16 amino acids. From germline, CDR1 is MNHEY and CDR2 SMNVEV (reference sequence).

The chain is built from TRBV27 and TRBJ2-7, with 10 positions matching TRBD1. The CDR3 has 15 amino acids. Germline-derived CDR1 and CDR2 are MNHEY and SMNVEV (reference sequence). J lost 6 bases, V lost 1 base, and 6 bases had no gene match. The CDR3 region has the DNA TGTGCCAGCAGTTTATATGGGACAGGGGCGGGCGAGCAGTACTTC. Encoded protein: CASSLYGTGAGEQYF.

This clone was found a few times. This rearrangement joins TRBV10-3 to TRBJ2-5; weak D call: TRBD1 (5 bases). V was cut by 10 bases and J by 0 bases, with 15 bases left in between. CDR1 and CDR2 (germline): ENHRY, SYGVKD. The CDR3 contains 14 residues. Written as DNA, the CDR3 is TGTGCCACCAGAAAGACAGCCGACCAAGAGACCCAGTACTTC. This encodes CATRKTADQETQYF.

DNA of the CDR3: TGTGCCAGCAGTGAGTTGAGCTATGGCTACACCTTC. It encodes CASSELSYGYTF. This chain links TRBV6-4 with TRBJ1-2; D not resolved. The CDR3 contains 12 residues. Germline values: CDR1 MRHNA, CDR2 SNTAGT. Deletions cut 3 bases from V and 4 bases from J, with 6 bases between.